These 22 T cell receptor beta chains were sequenced from one sample in a study of T cell changes during pregnancy in multiple sclerosis. Some clones are missing from TCRdb's copy, which holds only in-frame ones; the method was immunoSEQ multiplex PCR. The sample yields around 29,000 clones, roughly nine tenths seen once. Here the sequenced sample was CD4+ T cells from peripheral blood mononuclear cells, taken in the first trimester of pregnancy. These receptors were collected from a female donor with multiple sclerosis, enrolled in a pregnancy study.

This rearrangement joins TRBV20-1 to TRBJ2-5; D is unclear. Germline V gives CDR1 DFQATT, CDR2 SNEGSKA (reference sequence). V lost 4 bases and J 5 bases, leaving 8 bases between the germline ends. The CDR3 totals 11 residues. The CDR3 loop reads CSATTGETQYF. The CDR3 nucleotides read TGCAGTGCTACGACCGGGGAGACCCAGTACTTC.

The chain employs TRBV27 and TRBJ2-2; weak D call: TRBD2 (5 bases). This CDR3 has 16 amino acids. The germline V and J ends were trimmed by 5 bases and 0 bases, with 13 bases remaining between them. Per germline, CDR1 MNHEY and CDR2 SMNVEV (reference sequence). CDR3 amino acids: CASSPSSGTNTGELFF. As DNA, the CDR3 is TGTGCCAGCAGTCCGTCGTCGGGGACGAACACCGGGGAGCTGTTTTTT.

The V call is TRBV6-6, the J call TRBJ1-1; possibly TRBD1 for D (6 bases). This CDR3 is built from 15 residues. Germline loops: CDR1 MNHNY, CDR2 SVGAGI (reference sequence). V was cut by 0 bases and J by 1 base, with 9 bases left in between. CDR3 DNA sequence: TGTGCCAGCAGTTACTCGGACAGAGGGAACACTGAAGCTTTCTTT. Its translation is CASSYSDRGNTEAFF.

By sample fraction, this clone is medium-sized. The chain is built from TRBV10-1 and TRBJ1-6; 9 bases are a match to TRBD1. Germline V gives CDR1 WNHNN, CDR2 SYGVQD (reference sequence). V gave up 9 bases and J gave up 10 bases; unmatched junction bases: 7. The CDR3 loop spans 13 amino acids. This CDR3 reads CASSWDRESPLHF. The CDR3 DNA reads as TGCGCCAGTAGTTGGGACAGGGAATCACCCCTCCACTTT.

Turning to this clone: The sample carries other DNA sequences with the same CDR3. The J gene is TRBJ1-1, the V gene TRBV2; D is possibly TRBD1 (6 bases). Germline V gene data show CDR1 as SNHLY and CDR2 as FYNNEI. CDR3 length: 13 residues. Trimming left V 7 bases short and J 2 bases short, with 11 bases between. CDR3: CASKLDSNTEAFF. DNA for the CDR3: TGTGCCAGCAAATTGGACAGCAACACTGAAGCTTTCTTT.

The chain uses TRBV2 and TRBJ1-6, with a possible D match to TRBD1 (5 bases). Per germline, CDR1 SNHLY and CDR2 FYNNEI. Trimming removed 5 bases at V and 8 bases at J, with 10 bases between. This CDR3 has 13 amino acids. This chain's CDR3 is CASSFSRDSPLHF. CDR3 DNA: TGTGCCAGCAGTTTTTCCAGGGATTCACCCCTCCACTTT.

V and J are TRBV7-2 and TRBJ2-1; 12 nucleotides match TRBD2. The junction had 2 bases not matched to a gene; V was cut back by 4 bases and J by 7 bases. The length of the CDR3 is 14 residues. Germline V gives CDR1 SGHTA, CDR2 FQGNSA. The CDR3 bases are TGTGCCAGCAGCTGGACTAGCGGGGAGAATGAGCAGTTCTTC. It encodes CASSWTSGENEQFF.

This clone has a handful of counts. V gene TRBV5-1 combines with J gene TRBJ1-1; maybe TRBD1 (6 bases). The germline CDR1 and CDR2 sequences are SGHRS and YFSETQ. This CDR3 spans 14 amino acids. With 7 bases removed from V and 0 bases from J, the gap between germline ends came to 13 bases. The CDR3 nucleotides read TGCGCCAGCTCACAGGGTGCCATGAACACTGAAGCTTTCTTT. Amino acid sequence: CASSQGAMNTEAFF.

The V gene is TRBV11-2, the J gene TRBJ2-7; perhaps TRBD1 as D (6 bases). The CDR3 runs to 18 residues. Germline V gene lookup returns CDR1 SGHAT and CDR2 FQNNGV. The ends were cut back, 6 bases at V and 3 bases at J, with 27 bases in the middle. The CDR3 DNA reads TGTGCCAGCAGTCCTATTAGCAGGGGACGTGGGGTGAACTACGAGCAGTACTTC. Its translation: CASSPISRGRGVNYEQYF. The variable domain in full, completed from reference TRBV11-2 and TRBJ2-7, reads EAGVAQSPRYKIIEKRQSVAFWCNPISGHATLYWYQQILGQGPKLLIQFQNNGVVDDSQLPKDRFSAERLKGVDSTLKIQPAKLEDSAVYLCASSPISRGRGVNYEQYFGPGTRLTVT.

This clone has more than one count but fewer than ten. The chain is built from TRBV6-5 and TRBJ1-1; 8 positions agree with TRBD1. In germline, CDR1 is MNHEY, CDR2 SVGAGI. After removal of 6 bases from V and 3 bases from J, the junction contained 6 bases not matched to a gene. This CDR3 has 14 amino acids. CDR3 DNA sequence: TGTGCCAGCAGACCCGGACAGGGCTACACTGAAGCTTTCTTT. This codes for CASRPGQGYTEAFF.

This clone is a singleton in its sample. The rearrangement joins TRBV4-1 to TRBJ2-3; possible D gene TRBD2, 5 bases. Per germline, CDR1 MGHRA and CDR2 YSYEKL. The V and J ends lost 3 bases and 4 bases respectively, with 11 bases between them. The CDR3 contains 14 residues. CDR3 amino acids: CASSHPTRADTQYF. In DNA form, the CDR3 reads TGCGCCAGCAGCCACCCAACTAGGGCAGATACGCAGTATTTT.

The chain joins TRBV28 to TRBJ2-7; 7 bases line up with TRBD1. Per the germline V gene, CDR1 is MDHEN and CDR2 is SYDVKM. Germline trimming cut 8 bases from V and 2 bases from J; bases unmatched to any gene: 12. CDR3 length: 15 residues. Here the CDR3 reads CASLALDRVPYEQYF. In DNA, the CDR3 is TGTGCCAGCTTAGCGCTCGACAGGGTTCCCTACGAGCAGTACTTC.

The chain recombines TRBV5-4 with TRBJ2-6; 9 bases are shared with TRBD1. Germline CDR1 reads SGHNT; CDR2 reads YYREEE (reference sequence). This CDR3 contains 17 residues. V was clipped by 2 bases and J by 2 bases; unmatched bases: 5. The chain's CDR3 is CASSFRQGETGANVLTF. The CDR3 nucleotides are TGTGCCAGCAGCTTTAGACAGGGGGAAACTGGGGCCAACGTCCTGACTTTC.

The chain joins TRBV4-3 to TRBJ1-4; D is perhaps TRBD1 (5 bases). The length of the CDR3 is 14 residues. Germline CDR1 LGHNA, CDR2 YSLEER. V gave up 1 base and J gave up 11 bases, with 14 bases separating them. CDR3 amino acids: CASSQVGRGGKLFF. The CDR3 nucleotides are TGCGCCAGCAGCCAAGTCGGGAGGGGTGGGAAACTGTTTTTT.

J is TRBJ2-1 and V is TRBV2; a weak D match, TRBD2 (5 bases). Germline CDR1 reads SNHLY; CDR2 reads FYNNEI. This CDR3 has 15 residues. V dropped 6 bases and J dropped 9 bases, with 21 bases sitting between them. The CDR3 loop is CASSVLTSSYGEQFF. In DNA, the CDR3 is TGTGCCAGCAGCGTTCTCACTAGTTCTTATGGTGAGCAGTTCTTC.

This chain joins TRBV5-1 and TRBJ1-4, with TRBD1 matching 7 bases. Germline values: CDR1 SGHRS, CDR2 YFSETQ. V was clipped by 4 bases and J by 8 bases; unmatched bases: 8. The CDR3 has 14 residues. The DNA of the CDR3 is TGCGCCAGCAGCGGGCCGGACAGGTCGGAAAAACTGTTTTTT. This encodes CASSGPDRSEKLFF.

The chain recombines TRBV29-1 with TRBJ1-5; a weak D match, TRBD1 (5 bases). The CDR3 is 13 residues long. CDR1 and CDR2 (germline): SQVTM, ANQGSEA. Trimming took off 5 bases at V and 5 bases at J, with 13 bases between the two ends. The CDR3 bases are TGCAGCGTTTTAGGGGCGGGAGATCAGCCCCAGCATTTT. It yields the protein CSVLGAGDQPQHF.

V and J are TRBV6-6 and TRBJ1-4; no clear D gene. The CDR3 runs 12 residues. V lost 8 bases, J lost 7 bases, and 11 bases lay in between. Germline V CDR1 and CDR2: MNHNY, SVGAGI (reference sequence). In DNA form, the CDR3 reads TGTGCCAGCGGCCAGATTCGTGAAAAACTGTTTTTT. It codes for CASGQIREKLFF.

The chain employs TRBV6-1 and TRBJ2-5; no reliable D call. Germline-derived CDR1 and CDR2 are MNHNS and SASEGT. Trimming took off 7 bases at V and 2 bases at J, with 14 bases between the two ends. This CDR3 contains 14 residues. The CDR3 DNA follows: TGTGCCAGCACCTACCCCGATCAACAAGAGACCCAGTACTTC. This translates into CASTYPDQQETQYF.

This chain links TRBV11-2 with TRBJ2-2; 10 bases agree with TRBD1. The CDR3 spans 18 residues. Per germline, CDR1 SGHAT and CDR2 FQNNGV. The trim removed 3 bases at V and 4 bases at J, leaving 11 bases unmatched. The CDR3 sequence: CASSLGLRDRGPTGELFF. Written as DNA, the CDR3 is TGTGCCAGCAGCTTGGGACTCCGGGACAGGGGCCCCACCGGGGAGCTGTTTTTT.

The rearrangement uses TRBV4-3 and TRBJ2-7; TRBD1 aligns across 8 bases. The CDR3 is 13 amino acids. Looked up from germline, CDR1 is LGHNA and CDR2 is YSLEER. V trimming: 3 bases; J trimming: 6 bases; junction bases outside the gene matches: 4. The CDR3 region has the DNA TGCGCCAGCAGCCATCGGACAGGGTTCGAGCAGTACTTC. The encoded protein is CASSHRTGFEQYF.

This clone has a single count. The chain is built from TRBV5-1 and TRBJ1-2; TRBD1 is a possible D gene (5 bases). The CDR3 runs to 15 residues. The V end lost 3 bases, the J end lost 8 bases, and 20 bases lay between the germline ends. In germline, CDR1 is SGHRS, CDR2 YFSETQ. CDR3 region: CASSSVPTDWRGYTF. In DNA form, the CDR3 reads TGCGCCAGCAGCTCTGTACCGACAGATTGGCGAGGCTACACCTTC.